The 5 T cell receptor beta chains given below trace back to one sample, sequenced in a study of blood T cell repertoires in COVID-19 (dated by TCRdb to the early 2020s). The library was obtained by the immunoSEQ multiplex PCR assay. Sourced from immuneACCESS, this table was stored by TCRdb with only in-frame sequences that have V and J called. A share of the clones is absent; for the studies checked, an unresolved V gene accounts for under half, and the remainder has no known explanation. The sample contains approximately 57,000 clones, roughly 82% of them found a single time. The leading ten clones occupy around 8.7% of the sample. The sequencing input was peripheral blood. The receptors originated from a woman of 80 years or more with acute or convalescent COVID-19.

The chain is built from TRBV7-6 and TRBJ1-5; D gene uncertain. The CDR3 extends over 13 amino acids. V lost 1 base, J lost 5 bases, and 6 bases lay in between. Germline values: CDR1 SGHVS, CDR2 FNYEAQ. This CDR3 reads CASSLVADQPQHF. CDR3 DNA sequence: TGTGCCAGCAGCTTAGTTGCAGATCAGCCCCAGCATTTT.

The V gene is TRBV4-1, the J gene TRBJ2-1; 10 bases align to TRBD2. Germline V CDR1 and CDR2: MGHRA, YSYEKL. The V segment lost 6 bases and the J segment 7 bases; nucleotides outside the gene matches: 6. The CDR3 length is 14 residues. CDR3 nucleotides: TGCGCCAGCAGAGCGGGGGGGCCGGTAAATGAGCAGTTCTTC. This sequence encodes CASRAGGPVNEQFF.

The chain recombines TRBV2 with TRBJ2-6; 8 bases fit TRBD1. V trimming: 9 bases; J trimming: 4 bases; junction bases outside the gene matches: 5. The CDR3 runs to 14 residues. Per germline, CDR1 SNHLY and CDR2 FYNNEI. This CDR3 is CASTQGAGANVLTF. In DNA, the CDR3 is TGTGCCAGTACCCAGGGGGCCGGGGCCAACGTCCTGACTTTC. Drawing the rest from reference TRBV2 and TRBJ2-6, the complete variable domain is EPEVTQTPSHQVTQMGQEVILRCVPISNHLYFYWYRQILGQKVEFLVSFYNNEISEKSEIFDDQFSVERPDGSNFTLKIRSTKLEDSAMYFCASTQGAGANVLTFGAGSRLTVL.

V is TRBV28 and J is TRBJ1-2, with D maybe TRBD1 (6 bases). The length of the CDR3 is 14 residues. The V end was cut by 8 bases, the J end by 4 bases, with 17 bases between. CDR1 is MDHEN, CDR2 SYDVKM, per germline. As DNA, the CDR3 is TGTGCCAGCGCACAGGGAGGGGATGGCTATGGCTACACCTTC. This codes for CASAQGGDGYGYTF.

The chain employs TRBV27 and TRBJ2-3, with unresolved D. The CDR3 is 13 residues long. V was shortened by 3 bases and J by 0 bases, with 4 bases between the two germline ends. From germline, CDR1 is MNHEY and CDR2 SMNVEV (reference sequence). The CDR3 DNA reads TGTGCCAGCAGTTTCTTTAGCACAGATACGCAGTATTTT. Translation: CASSFFSTDTQYF.